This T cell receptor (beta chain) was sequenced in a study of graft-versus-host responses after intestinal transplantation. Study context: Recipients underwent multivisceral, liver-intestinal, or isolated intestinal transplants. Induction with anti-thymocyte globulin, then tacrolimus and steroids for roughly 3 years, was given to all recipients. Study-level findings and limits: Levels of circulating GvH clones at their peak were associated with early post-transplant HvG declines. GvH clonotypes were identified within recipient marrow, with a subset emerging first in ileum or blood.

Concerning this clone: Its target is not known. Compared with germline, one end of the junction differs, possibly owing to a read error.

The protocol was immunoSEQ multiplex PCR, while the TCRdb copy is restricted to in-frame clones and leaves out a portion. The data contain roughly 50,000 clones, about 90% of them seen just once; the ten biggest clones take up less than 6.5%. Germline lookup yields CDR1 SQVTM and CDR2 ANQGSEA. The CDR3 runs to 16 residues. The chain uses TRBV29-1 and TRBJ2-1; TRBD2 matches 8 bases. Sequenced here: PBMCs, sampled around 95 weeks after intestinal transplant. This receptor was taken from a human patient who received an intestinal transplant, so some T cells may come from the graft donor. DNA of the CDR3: TGCAGCGTAGAAGAGGCGGGGGGCCAAAACTACAATGAGCAGTTCTTC. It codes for CSVEEAGGQNYNEQFF.